This TCR beta chain was sequenced in a study of blood T cells in healthy people across ages. In this sample, this clonotype turned up many times. With a J-beta primer mix and a sample-barcoded 5' primer, a second PCR ran roughly 7 to 11 cycles. TCRdb fed the 5' RACE reads into MiXCR, producing one record per CDR3 protein. There are some 760,000 distinct CDR3 sequences in the sample; around 25% occur only once, and 8% to 10% lies in the top ten. The CDR3 is made up of 16 amino acids. V trimming: 2 bases; J trimming: 2 bases; junction bases outside the gene matches: 2. Germline V CDR1 and CDR2: MNHEY, SMNVEV (reference sequence). The same data also went into a second study, on T cells of mothers and their children.

This sequence joins TRBV27 and TRBJ2-1, with 11 bases that match TRBD2. Sequenced input: blood. The source of this sequence is a boy younger than 18 in good health. CDR3 in DNA: TGTGCCAGCAGTTTAGGACTAGCGGGCGCCTACAATGAGCAGTTCTTC. It codes for CASSLGLAGAYNEQFF.